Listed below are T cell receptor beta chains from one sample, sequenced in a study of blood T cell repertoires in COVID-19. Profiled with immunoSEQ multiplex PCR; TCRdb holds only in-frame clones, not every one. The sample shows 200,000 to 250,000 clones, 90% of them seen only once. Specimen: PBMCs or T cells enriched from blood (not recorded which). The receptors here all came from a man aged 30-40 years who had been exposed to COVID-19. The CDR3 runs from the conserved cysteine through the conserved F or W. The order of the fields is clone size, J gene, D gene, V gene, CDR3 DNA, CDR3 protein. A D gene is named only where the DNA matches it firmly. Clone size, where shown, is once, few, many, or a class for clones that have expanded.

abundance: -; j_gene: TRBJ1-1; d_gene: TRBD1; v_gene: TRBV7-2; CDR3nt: TGTGCCAGCAGCTACCAGGGGGAACAGACCTTTGAAGCTTTCTTT; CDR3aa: CASSYQGEQTFEAFF
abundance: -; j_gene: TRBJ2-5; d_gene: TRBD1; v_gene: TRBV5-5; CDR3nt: TGTGCCAGCAGCTTGAATATGGGACAGGGCCAAGAGACCCAGTACTTC; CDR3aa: CASSLNMGQGQETQYF
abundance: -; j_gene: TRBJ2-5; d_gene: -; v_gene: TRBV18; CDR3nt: TGTGCCAGCTCACCCCTTCGGTTAGGGGTTGAGACCCAGTACTTC; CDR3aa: CASSPLRLGVETQYF
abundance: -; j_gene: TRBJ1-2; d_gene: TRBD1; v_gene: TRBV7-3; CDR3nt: TGTGCCAGCGGGACAGACTATGGCTACACCTTC; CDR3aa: CASGTDYGYTF
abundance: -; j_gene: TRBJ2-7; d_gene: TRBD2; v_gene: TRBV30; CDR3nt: TGTGCCTGGAGTGTGGGACTAGCGGGAACCTACGAGCAGTACTTC; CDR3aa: CAWSVGLAGTYEQYF
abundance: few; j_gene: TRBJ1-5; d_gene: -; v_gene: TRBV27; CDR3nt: TGTGCCAATGACCGGGACATCTTTTTTCAGCCCCAGCATTTT; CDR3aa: CANDRDIFFQPQHF
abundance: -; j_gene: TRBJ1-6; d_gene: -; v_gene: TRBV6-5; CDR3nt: TGTGCCAGCAGTCGGAAGGGGCGCCCAAATTCACCCCTCCACTTT; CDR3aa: CASSRKGRPNSPLHF
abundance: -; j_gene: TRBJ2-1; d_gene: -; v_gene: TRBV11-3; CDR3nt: TGTGCCAGCAGCGCCTACTCCGACAATGAGCAGTTCTTC; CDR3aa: CASSAYSDNEQFF
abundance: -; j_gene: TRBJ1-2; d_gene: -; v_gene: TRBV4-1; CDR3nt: TGCGCCAGCAGCCAAGTACGGATCCCGGGACTACGAATAACCCTTAACTATGGCTACACCTTC; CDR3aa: CASSQVRIPGLRITLNYGYTF
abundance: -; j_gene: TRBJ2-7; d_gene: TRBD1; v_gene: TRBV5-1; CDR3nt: TGCGCCAGCAGCTTGGCAGGGGGCGACTACGAGCAGTACTTC; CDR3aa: CASSLAGGDYEQYF
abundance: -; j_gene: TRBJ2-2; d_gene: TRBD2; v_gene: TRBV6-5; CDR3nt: TGTGCCAGCAGTTACTCTTTAGCGGGGAACACCGGGGAGCTGTTTTTT; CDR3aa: CASSYSLAGNTGELFF
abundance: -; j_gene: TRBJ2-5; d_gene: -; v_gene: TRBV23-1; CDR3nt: TGCGCCAGCAGACAGACCTTCATCCAAGAGACCCAGTACTTC; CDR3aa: CASRQTFIQETQYF
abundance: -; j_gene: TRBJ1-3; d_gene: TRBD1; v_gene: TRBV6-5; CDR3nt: TGTGCCAGCAGACGGGACAGGGCCTCTGGAAACACCATATATTTT; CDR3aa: CASRRDRASGNTIYF
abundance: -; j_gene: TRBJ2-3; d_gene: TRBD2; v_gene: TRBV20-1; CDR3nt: TGCAGTGCTAGTAGCGGGCTAAGCACAGATACGCAGTATTTT; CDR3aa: CSASSGLSTDTQYF
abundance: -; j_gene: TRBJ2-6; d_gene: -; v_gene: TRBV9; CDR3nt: TGTGCCAGCAGTACTCACCACTCTGGGGCCAACGTCCTGACTTTC; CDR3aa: CASSTHHSGANVLTF
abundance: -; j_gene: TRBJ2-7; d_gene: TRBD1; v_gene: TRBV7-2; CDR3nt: TGTGCCAGCAGCTTAGTTATGACAGGGGGTCCCTACGAGCAGTACTTC; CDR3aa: CASSLVMTGGPYEQYF
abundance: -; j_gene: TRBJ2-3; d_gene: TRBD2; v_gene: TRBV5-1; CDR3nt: TGCGCCAGCAGCTTCGGACTAGAGGGCACAGATACGCAGTATTTT; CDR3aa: CASSFGLEGTDTQYF
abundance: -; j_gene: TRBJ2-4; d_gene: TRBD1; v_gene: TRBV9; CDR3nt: TGTGCCAGCAGCGTAGATTTCGGGACAGTTCAGTACTTC; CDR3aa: CASSVDFGTVQYF
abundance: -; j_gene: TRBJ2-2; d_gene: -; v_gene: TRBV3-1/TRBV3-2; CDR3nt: TGTGCCAGCGGCCTAGCCCGGGGTTTCACCGGGGAGCTGTTTTTT; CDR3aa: CASGLARGFTGELFF
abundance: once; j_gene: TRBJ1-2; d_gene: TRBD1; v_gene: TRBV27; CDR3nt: TGTGCCAGCAGCTTACAGGGGACCTTTAACTATGGCTACACCTTC; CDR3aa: CASSLQGTFNYGYTF
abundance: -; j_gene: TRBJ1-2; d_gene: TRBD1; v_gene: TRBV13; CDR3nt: TGTGCCAGCAGCGGATTGACAGGGGCCAACTATGGCTACACCTTC; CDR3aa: CASSGLTGANYGYTF
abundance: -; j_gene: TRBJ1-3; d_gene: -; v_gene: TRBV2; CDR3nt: TGTGCCAGCAGTGAACTCGACAGAATTCAATCTGGAAACACCATATATTTT; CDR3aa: CASSELDRIQSGNTIYF
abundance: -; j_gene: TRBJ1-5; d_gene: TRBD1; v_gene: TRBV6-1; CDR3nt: TGTGCCAGCAGTGAAGCGCGACAGGGAGCGCAGCCCCAGCATTTT; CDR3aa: CASSEARQGAQPQHF
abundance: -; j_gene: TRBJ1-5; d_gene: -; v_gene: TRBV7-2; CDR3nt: TGTGCCAGCAGCTTAGTGGTATCGGGCAATCAGCCCCAGCATTTT; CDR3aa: CASSLVVSGNQPQHF
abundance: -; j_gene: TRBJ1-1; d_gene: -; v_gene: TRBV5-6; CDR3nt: TGTGCCAGCAGCTTGAATCGGGACACGAACACTGAAGCTTTCTTT; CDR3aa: CASSLNRDTNTEAFF
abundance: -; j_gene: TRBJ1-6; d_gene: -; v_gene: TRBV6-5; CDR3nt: TGTGCCAGCAGTTACGGAGATTCACCCCTCCACTTT; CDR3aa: CASSYGDSPLHF
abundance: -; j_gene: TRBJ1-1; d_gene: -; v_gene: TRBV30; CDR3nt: TGTGCCTGGAGTGACGTACAGGGTGGCACTGAAGCTTTCTTT; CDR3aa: CAWSDVQGGTEAFF
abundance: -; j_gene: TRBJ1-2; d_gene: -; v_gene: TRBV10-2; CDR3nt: TGCGCCAGCAGTGTTGGGTTAGGGGCGGATGGCTACACCTTC; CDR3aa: CASSVGLGADGYTF
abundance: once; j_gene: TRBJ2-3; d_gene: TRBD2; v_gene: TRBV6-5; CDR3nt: TGTGCCAGCAGTTACTTTGCTAGCGGGGGGGGCGATACGCAGTATTTT; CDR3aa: CASSYFASGGGDTQYF
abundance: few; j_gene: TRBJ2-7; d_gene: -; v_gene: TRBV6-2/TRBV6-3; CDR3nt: TGTGCCAGCAGTAACCCCCCGCGTCAGGGCCTCTACGAGCAGTACTTC; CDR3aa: CASSNPPRQGLYEQYF
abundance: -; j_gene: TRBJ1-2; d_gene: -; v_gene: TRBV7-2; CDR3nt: TGTGCCATCCCGGGGAGGGTAGACTATGGCTACACCTTC; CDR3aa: CAIPGRVDYGYTF
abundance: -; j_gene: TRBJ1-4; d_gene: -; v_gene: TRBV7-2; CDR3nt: TGTGCCAGCAGGCAGGGAAATGAAAAACTGTTTTTT; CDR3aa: CASRQGNEKLFF
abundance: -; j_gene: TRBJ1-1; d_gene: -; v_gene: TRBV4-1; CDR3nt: TGCGCCAGCAGCCAAGTGCTAGCTACTCGATGGGACACTGAAGCTTTCTTT; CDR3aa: CASSQVLATRWDTEAFF
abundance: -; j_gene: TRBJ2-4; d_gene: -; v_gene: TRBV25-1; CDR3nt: TGTGCCAGCACTCCCCCCGTAGGGGGCATTCAGTACTTC; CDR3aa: CASTPPVGGIQYF
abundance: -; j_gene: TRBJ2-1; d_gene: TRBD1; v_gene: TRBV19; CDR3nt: TGTGCCAGTAGGCGGAGTGGGGGACAGGGTGTAAATGAGCAGTTCTTC; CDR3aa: CASRRSGGQGVNEQFF
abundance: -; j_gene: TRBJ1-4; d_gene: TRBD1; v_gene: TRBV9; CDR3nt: TGTGCCAGCAGCGCCTCCGGGACAGGGGGCGAGAAACTGTTTTTT; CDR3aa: CASSASGTGGEKLFF
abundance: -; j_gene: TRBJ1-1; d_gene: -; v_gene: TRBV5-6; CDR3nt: TGTGCCAGCAGCTCCCGCCGTACAGGGAACACTGAAGCTTTCTTT; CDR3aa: CASSSRRTGNTEAFF